Sequencing of this TCR beta chain was carried out in a study of siplizumab effects on memory and regulatory T cells. Points from the study as a whole: The majority of clones, roughly 80-95% of proliferating CD4+ or CD8+ clones, lacked an assignable naive or memory phenotype. Alloreactive sequences that could be traced to unstimulated CD4+ memory cells showed a significant reduction under siplizumab. Under siplizumab, an average approximately 69% of mappable alloreactive CD4+ clones were Treg-derived, compared with over 25% in controls.

Comments on this clone: The antigen is undetermined.

Each sample had about 100,000 TCR templates assayed. The protocol was immunoSEQ multiplex PCR, while the TCRdb copy is restricted to in-frame clones and leaves out a portion. The profile shows roughly 100,000 clones, roughly 91% of them singletons. The CDR3 is 10 residues long. CDR1 is GTSNPN, CDR2 SVGIG, per germline (reference sequence). V shed 4 bases and J shed 9 bases, with 9 bases lying between them. This chain uses TRBV30 with TRBJ1-1; unclear D gene. What was sequenced was CD4+ T cells sorted from blood. The source of this sequence is a human donor in good health. The CDR3 bases are TGTGCCTGGATTAGGTCCCAAGCTTTCTTT. The encoded protein is CAWIRSQAFF.